This record covers a single T cell receptor (beta chain). The source of the sample is a study of T cells in Graves' hyperthyroidism and ophthalmopathy. V trimming: 3 bases; J trimming: 7 bases; junction bases outside the gene matches: 5. The CDR3 consists of 14 residues. Germline values: CDR1 SGDLS, CDR2 YYNGEE. TCR beta CDR3 region amplification was performed from RNA transcripts. The HTBI set primed first-round TCR CDR3 RT-PCR. TCRdb recomputed calls from the multiplex PCR reads with MiXCR, one row per CDR3 protein. The sample carries some 770,000 distinct CDR3 sequences, about 16% recorded once. This sequence was found in a man in his late teens or twenties with Graves' hyperthyroidism. Specimen: blood. The chain carries TRBV9 and TRBJ1-5; 9 bases fit TRBD1. The CDR3 sequence: CASSAGTGIQPQHF. CDR3 nucleotide sequence: TGTGCCAGCAGCGCAGGGACAGGGATACAGCCCCAGCATTTT.